The entry below gives a single T cell receptor beta chain sequence along with its context. The antigen is unknown. Selection for sequencing was limited to patients who had shown CD8+CD57+ cell expansion by flow cytometry. There were no patients without severe acquired aplastic anemia. Blood came from patients not yet given any therapy. The data derive from a study of CD8+CD57+ T cells in acquired aplastic anemia. Genomic DNA, serving as template, underwent TCR beta VDJ and CDR3 profiling. TCRdb ran MiXCR on the reads and lists one entry per CDR3 protein. Of about 200,000 distinct CDR3 sequences in the sample, around three fifths are singletons; the top ten hold about three fifths. The V gene lost 7 bases and the J gene lost 7 bases, with 17 bases spanning the gap. The CDR3 covers 13 residues. Germline CDR1 is MNHNS and CDR2 is SASEGT. Study-level results: Found in both controls and patients were approximately 31 CD8+ CDR3 sequences. Between patients and controls, CD8+ Simpson's diversity did not vary significantly.

The V gene is TRBV6-1, the J gene TRBJ2-7; D is possibly TRBD2 (6 bases). Sequencing was carried out using sorted CD4+, CD8+, or CD8+CD57+ T cells (not recorded which) from PBMCs. This clonotype was sampled from a human donor with aplastic anemia. CDR3 nucleotide sequence: TGTGCCAGCACAACCCTCGGACTACGGGAGCAGTACTTC. Protein sequence: CASTTLGLREQYF.